This passage covers 30 T cell receptor beta chains from one sample sequenced in a study of blood T cell repertoires in COVID-19. Produced via immunoSEQ multiplex PCR; TCRdb's table is partial and in-frame only. This sample has some 28,000 clones; about 80% occur once, and the top ten carry about 43%. Sequencing used peripheral blood. The source of these receptors is a man between 70 and 80 years old with acute or convalescent COVID-19.

The chain is built from TRBV28 and TRBJ1-5; D might be TRBD1 (6 bases). Trimming cost V 8 bases and J 4 bases, with 18 bases left between them. The CDR3 sequence is 15 residues long. Germline loops: CDR1 MDHEN, CDR2 SYDVKM. The CDR3 region has the DNA TGTGCCAGCGTCACAAATACAGGGTCAAATCAGCCCCAGCATTTT. It specifies CASVTNTGSNQPQHF.

This clone has more than one count but fewer than ten. The chain combines TRBV7-2 with TRBJ2-5, with no clear D. This CDR3 contains 12 residues. Trimming shortened V by 3 bases and J by 5 bases, and 7 bases separated the two germline ends. Germline V gives CDR1 SGHTA, CDR2 FQGNSA. The CDR3 reads CASSFVSETQYF. The CDR3 coding sequence is TGTGCCAGCAGCTTCGTTAGTGAGACCCAGTACTTC.

CDR3 in DNA: TGTGCCATCAGTAGACAGGGGAGGGGAGCTAGCTCCTACAATGAGCAGTTCTTC. This codes for CAISRQGRGASSYNEQFF. V usage is TRBV10-3 and J usage is TRBJ2-1, with D possibly being TRBD1 (8 bases). CDR3 length: 18 amino acids. Germline V CDR1 and CDR2: ENHRY, SYGVKD. V dropped 5 bases and J dropped 0 bases, with 20 bases sitting between them.

This clone was recorded once. The rearrangement uses TRBV6-1 and TRBJ1-4, with D possibly being TRBD1 (5 bases). V gave up 2 bases and J gave up 8 bases, with 18 bases separating them. This CDR3 is built from 16 residues. The V gene's germline CDR1 is MNHNS and CDR2 SASEGT. Written as DNA, the CDR3 is TGTGCCAGCAGTGAAAGGAAAGGTCAGGGAAGCGAAAAACTGTTTTTT. This gives the protein CASSERKGQGSEKLFF.

The V call is TRBV19, the J call TRBJ2-4; possible D gene TRBD1, 6 bases. Germline V CDR1 and CDR2: LNHDA, SQIVND (reference sequence). Trimming took off 4 bases at V and 6 bases at J, with 13 bases between the two ends. The CDR3 is 14 residues long. The CDR3 coding sequence is TGTGCCAGTAGTAAAACAGGGTTGGGAAACATTCAGTACTTC. Protein product: CASSKTGLGNIQYF. Full variable domain (rest looked up from reference TRBV19 and TRBJ2-4): DGGITQSPKYLFRKEGQNVTLSCEQNLNHDAMYWYRQDPGQGLRLIYYSQIVNDFQKGDIAEGYSVSREKKESFPLTVTSAQKNPTAFYLCASSKTGLGNIQYFGAGTRLSVL.

The CDR3 is CASTPPGQGAYGYTF. DNA of the CDR3: TGTGCCAGCACCCCCCCCGGACAGGGGGCGTATGGCTACACCTTC. The chain has TRBV11-1 and TRBJ1-2; 11 positions agree with TRBD1. The CDR3 is 15 amino acids. Trimming at V came to 7 bases and at J to 5 bases, leaving 9 bases not matched to a gene. Looked up from germline, CDR1 is SGHAT and CDR2 is FQDESV (reference sequence).

The chain carries TRBV7-2 and TRBJ1-1, with 7 bases fitting TRBD1. Per germline, CDR1 SGHTA and CDR2 FQGNSA. The CDR3 has 19 residues. The J segment lost 4 bases and the V segment lost 6 bases, leaving 23 bases of the junction unmatched. CDR3 bases: TGTGCCAGCAGTCCCGTTGGTCTCGGGAGGGGGCTCTTTTCCACTGAAGCTTTCTTT. It codes for CASSPVGLGRGLFSTEAFF.

This clone was observed a handful of times. This rearrangement joins TRBV5-5 to TRBJ1-2, with unresolved D. The CDR3 length is 18 residues. The germline V and J ends were trimmed by 1 base and 7 bases, with 26 bases remaining between them. Germline-derived CDR1 and CDR2 are SGHKS and YYEKEE (reference sequence). The CDR3 DNA reads as TGTGCCAGCAGCTTGTCTTTTAACAGTGACCTCACTCCCGGTGGCTACACCTTC. Protein product: CASSLSFNSDLTPGGYTF.

The gene calls are TRBV28 and TRBJ1-4, with 7 bases that match TRBD1. The CDR3 spans 16 residues. Germline V gene sequence: CDR1 MDHEN, CDR2 SYDVKM. Trimming took 2 bases from V and 8 from J; bases not matched to a gene: 11. In nucleotides, the CDR3 is TGTGCCAGCAGTTTAGCAGGGCCAGGGGGAGACGAAAAACTGTTTTTT. This sequence encodes CASSLAGPGGDEKLFF. The variable domain in full, with the rest retrieved from reference TRBV28 and TRBJ1-4, is DVKVTQSSRYLVKRTGEKVFLECVQDMDHENMFWYRQDPGLGLRLIYFSYDVKMKEKGDIPEGYSVSREKKERFSLILESASTNQTSMYLCASSLAGPGGDEKLFFGSGTQLSVL.

This clone has only a few counts. The V call is TRBV19, the J call TRBJ1-1, with 7 bases identical to TRBD1. Germline V gene sequence: CDR1 LNHDA, CDR2 SQIVND (reference sequence). This CDR3 spans 13 amino acids. Trimming cost V 6 bases and J 3 bases; bases outside gene matches: 4. The CDR3: CASRTTGDTEAFF. The DNA for the CDR3 is TGTGCCAGTAGGACTACAGGGGACACTGAAGCTTTCTTT.

The CDR3 loop reads CASSSESGGAVGAREKLFF. CDR3 coding DNA: TGTGCCAGCAGCTCTGAGTCCGGAGGGGCAGTAGGGGCTCGTGAAAAACTGTTTTTT. The chain joins TRBV9 to TRBJ1-4, with a weak D call TRBD1 (5 bases). Trimming took off 4 bases at V and 7 bases at J, with 29 bases between the two ends. This CDR3 has 19 amino acids. The germline V gene encodes CDR1 SGDLS and CDR2 YYNGEE.

The chain uses TRBV29-1 and TRBJ2-3; D gene ambiguous. V was trimmed by 4 bases and J by 0 bases, leaving 8 bases between them. CDR1 SQVTM and CDR2 ANQGSEA come from the germline V gene. This CDR3 has 13 residues. The CDR3 sequence is CSVAPTSTDTQYF. The CDR3 DNA follows: TGCAGCGTTGCACCAACTAGCACAGATACGCAGTATTTT.

The V call is TRBV19, the J call TRBJ1-1; no clear D gene. The CDR3 is 14 residues long. The V end was cut by 5 bases, the J end by 2 bases, with 12 bases between. Germline V gene lookup returns CDR1 LNHDA and CDR2 SQIVND (reference sequence). CDR3 residues: CASSATGINTEAFF. CDR3 sequence (DNA): TGTGCCAGTAGTGCCACCGGGATAAACACTGAAGCTTTCTTT. Filled out from reference TRBV19 and TRBJ1-1, the complete variable domain reads DGGITQSPKYLFRKEGQNVTLSCEQNLNHDAMYWYRQDPGQGLRLIYYSQIVNDFQKGDIAEGYSVSREKKESFPLTVTSAQKNPTAFYLCASSATGINTEAFFGQGTRLTVV.

This rearrangement joins TRBV2 to TRBJ2-7; 9 bases align to TRBD1. The V gene end was trimmed by 7 bases and the J gene end by 1 base; junction bases not matched to a gene: 2. The CDR3 has 13 amino acids. Germline V lookup: CDR1 SNHLY, CDR2 FYNNEI. The CDR3 here is CASKDRGSYEQYF. CDR3 DNA sequence: TGTGCCAGCAAGGACAGGGGATCCTACGAGCAGTACTTC.

The rearrangement uses TRBV4-3 and TRBJ2-2, with D possibly matching TRBD2 (5 bases). Germline V gene sequence: CDR1 LGHNA, CDR2 YSLEER. Trimming took 0 bases from V and 4 from J, leaving 9 bases between them. The CDR3 has 15 residues. The CDR3 here is CASSQDGSGTGELFF. The DNA for the CDR3 is TGCGCCAGCAGCCAAGATGGCAGCGGCACCGGGGAGCTGTTTTTT.

The genes are TRBV2 and TRBJ1-2, with 8 bases identical to TRBD1. Per the germline V gene, CDR1 is SNHLY and CDR2 is FYNNEI. This CDR3 contains 17 residues. With V trimmed by 5 bases and J by 1 base, 12 bases remained unmatched. CDR3 loop: CASSTLRTGKSNYGYTF. CDR3 sequence (DNA): TGTGCCAGCAGTACCCTCCGGACAGGGAAGAGTAACTATGGCTACACCTTC.

The chain carries TRBV6-2 or TRBV6-3 and TRBJ2-7, with D possibly matching TRBD2 (6 bases). Trimming stripped 2 bases from V and 4 bases from J, with 9 bases between. Germline assignment: CDR1 MNHEY and CDR2 SVGEGT. The CDR3 is 13 residues long. CDR3 DNA sequence: TGTGCCAGCAGTTACCTGCGGGGATACGAGCAGTACTTC. Protein product: CASSYLRGYEQYF.

The gene calls are TRBV12-5 and TRBJ1-2, with TRBD1 matching over 7 bases. This CDR3 is 14 amino acids long. CDR1 and CDR2 (germline): LGHNT, FRNRAP. The J segment lost 8 bases and the V segment lost 3 bases, leaving 9 bases of the junction unmatched. As DNA, the CDR3 is TGTGCTAGTGGTTTAACAGGGGCCCAGGGAGGCTACACCTTC. Translated: CASGLTGAQGGYTF. The complete variable domain, with remaining parts taken from reference TRBV12-5 and TRBJ1-2, reads DARVTQTPRHKVTEMGQEVTMRCQPILGHNTVFWYRQTMMQGLELLAYFRNRAPLDDSGMPKDRFSAEMPDATLATLKIQPSEPRDSAVYFCASGLTGAQGGYTFGSGTRLTVV.

The rearrangement uses TRBV28 and TRBJ2-2; D may be TRBD1 (5 bases). This CDR3 is 15 amino acids long. Germline CDR1 MDHEN, CDR2 SYDVKM. V lost 7 bases, J lost 1 base, and 13 bases lay in between. The CDR3 DNA sequence: TGTGCCAGCACTGGGGCGACGCTGAACACCGGGGAGCTGTTTTTT. This gives the protein CASTGATLNTGELFF.

This sequence joins TRBV28 and TRBJ2-2, with TRBD1 identical over 10 bases. This CDR3 contains 16 residues. Per germline, CDR1 MDHEN and CDR2 SYDVKM. Trimming took 1 base from V and 5 from J; bases not matched to a gene: 4. CDR3 sequence reads: CASSLLGQGKTGELFF. The CDR3 coding sequence is TGTGCCAGCAGTTTATTGGGACAGGGGAAAACCGGGGAGCTGTTTTTT. Filled out from reference TRBV28 and TRBJ2-2, the complete variable domain reads DVKVTQSSRYLVKRTGEKVFLECVQDMDHENMFWYRQDPGLGLRLIYFSYDVKMKEKGDIPEGYSVSREKKERFSLILESASTNQTSMYLCASSLLGQGKTGELFFGEGSRLTVL.

The genes are TRBV7-9 and TRBJ1-1, with TRBD1 matching over 9 bases. CDR1 is SEHNR, CDR2 FQNEAQ, per germline (reference sequence). V lost 5 bases, J lost 0 bases, and 4 bases stayed unmatched. This CDR3 spans 15 amino acids. The CDR3: CASSRTGAMNTEAFF. The CDR3 DNA sequence: TGTGCCAGCAGCCGGACAGGGGCAATGAACACTGAAGCTTTCTTT.

The chain joins TRBV7-2 to TRBJ2-5; tentative D call: TRBD2 (6 bases). The CDR3 is made up of 13 amino acids. V gave up 5 bases and J gave up 5 bases, with 12 bases separating them. Germline CDR1 and CDR2: SGHTA and FQGNSA. The CDR3 is CASSRWGEETQYF. In DNA form, the CDR3 reads TGTGCCAGCAGCAGGTGGGGGGAGGAGACCCAGTACTTC.

This chain connects TRBV6-5 to TRBJ1-1; tentative D call: TRBD1 (6 bases). The germline gives CDR1 MNHEY, CDR2 SVGAGI. Trimming left V 4 bases short and J 1 base short, with 13 bases between. This CDR3 comprises 15 residues. For the CDR3, the DNA is TGTGCCAGCAGTTCAGGGGCAAATCGGAACACTGAAGCTTTCTTT. It encodes CASSSGANRNTEAFF.

The V call is TRBV12-1, the J call TRBJ2-7; the tabulated D call, TRBD1, remains unverified against the DNA. TRBV12-1 is a documented pseudogene. This CDR3 is built from 14 residues. In DNA, the CDR3 is TGTGCCAGCAGCCCACACAGGGAATTGAGAGAGCAGTACTTC. Encoded protein: CASSPHRELREQYF.

V usage is TRBV28 and J usage is TRBJ1-3, with 7 bases that match TRBD1. Losses at the gene ends were 9 bases for V and 2 bases for J; bases not matched to a gene: 10. This CDR3 region has 15 residues. Germline CDR1 is MDHEN and CDR2 is SYDVKM. CDR3 DNA: TGTGCCAGTGGGACAGCAAAAACGGCTGGAAACACCATATATTTT. Translating gives CASGTAKTAGNTIYF.

This chain joins TRBV6-1 and TRBJ2-3, with D maybe TRBD1 (6 bases). CDR3 length equals 17 residues. V lost 0 bases and J 3 bases, leaving 16 bases between the germline ends. Germline V CDR1 and CDR2: MNHNS, SASEGT. The CDR3 nucleotides read TGTGCCAGCAGTGAAGCTGGCGGCAGGGGCCGAACAGATACGCAGTATTTT. It translates to CASSEAGGRGRTDTQYF.

The chain joins TRBV27 to TRBJ1-6; 8 bases fit TRBD1. J gave up 4 bases and V 5 bases, and 13 bases lay outside the gene matches. Germline CDR1 and CDR2: MNHEY and SMNVEV (reference sequence). The CDR3 loop spans 18 amino acids. The CDR3 sequence: CASSIPTGASGYNSPLHF. In DNA, the CDR3 is TGTGCCAGCAGTATCCCGACAGGGGCGAGCGGATATAATTCACCCCTCCACTTT.

The chain uses TRBV5-1 and TRBJ1-2; possibly TRBD1 for D (6 bases). Deletions cut 4 bases from V and 0 bases from J, with 16 bases between. The CDR3 runs 16 residues. Per germline, CDR1 SGHRS and CDR2 YFSETQ. This CDR3 reads CASSTQAGATNYGYTF. CDR3 coding DNA: TGCGCCAGCAGCACACAAGCAGGGGCAACTAACTATGGCTACACCTTC.

This sequence joins TRBV5-4 and TRBJ1-6; 9 bases map to TRBD1. The CDR3 consists of 14 residues. The V segment lost 4 bases and the J segment 8 bases; nucleotides outside the gene matches: 4. Looked up from germline, CDR1 is SGHNT and CDR2 is YYREEE (reference sequence). CDR3 nucleotide sequence: TGTGCCAGCAGCAGGGACAGGGTCGATTCACCCCTCCACTTT. Its protein is CASSRDRVDSPLHF.

This clone was seen once. The J gene is TRBJ1-4, the V gene TRBV11-1; TRBD1 matches 7 bases. The trim removed 5 bases at V and 0 bases at J, leaving 6 bases unmatched. Germline V gene data show CDR1 as SGHAT and CDR2 as FQDESV (reference sequence). This CDR3 spans 16 amino acids. CDR3 in DNA: TGTGCCAGCAGCGGCTATACAGGGGCAACTAATGAAAAACTGTTTTTT. The encoded protein is CASSGYTGATNEKLFF.